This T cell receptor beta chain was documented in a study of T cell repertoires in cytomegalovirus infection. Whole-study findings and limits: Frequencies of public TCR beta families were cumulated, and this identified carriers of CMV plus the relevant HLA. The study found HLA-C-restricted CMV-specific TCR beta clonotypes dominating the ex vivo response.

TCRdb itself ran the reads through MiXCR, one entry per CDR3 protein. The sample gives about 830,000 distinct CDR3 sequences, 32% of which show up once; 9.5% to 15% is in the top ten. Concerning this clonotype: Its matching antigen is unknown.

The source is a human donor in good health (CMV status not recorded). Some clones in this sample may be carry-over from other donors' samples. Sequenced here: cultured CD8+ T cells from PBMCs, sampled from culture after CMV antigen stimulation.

This chain's CDR3 is CASSPRQTNEKLFF. The CDR3 bases are TGTGCCAGCTCACCACGTCAGACTAATGAAAAACTGTTTTTT. The chain couples TRBV18 to TRBJ1-4; D is unclear. The germline gives CDR1 KGHSH, CDR2 LQKENI. V dropped 1 base and J dropped 2 bases, with 5 bases sitting between them. This CDR3 has 14 residues. The variable domain in full, completed from reference TRBV18 and TRBJ1-4, reads NAGVMQNPRHLVRRRGQEARLRCSPMKGHSHVYWYRQLPEEGLKFMVYLQKENIIDESGMPKERFSAEFPKEGPSILRIQQVVRGDSAAYFCASSPRQTNEKLFFGSGTQLSVL.